This T cell receptor beta chain is drawn from a study of human T cells and chemical hapten exposure. Looking at the study overall: Reading of the patch tests, which applied 0.01% DPC to the upper back, occurred at 6 days. Study conclusions and caveats: Counts of TCRs above 1 in 1000 frequency stayed unchanged with DPC sensitization.

The time point: patch test 3, about 24 weeks after DPC sensitization. The treatment denotes: therapeutic diphenylcyclopropenone sensitization with weekly scalp DPC. Blood draws came before every patch-test application. TCRdb fed the RACE reads into MiXCR, producing one record per CDR3 protein. The sample contains roughly 50,000 distinct CDR3 sequences, roughly a tenth of which appear only once. This clonotype showed up many times. Antigen unknown. The CDR3 covers 16 residues. Trimming at V came to 5 bases and at J to 1 base, leaving 8 bases not matched to a gene. Germline CDR1 reads MNHEY; CDR2 reads SVGAGI.

The sequence was collected from a woman between 40 and 50 years old with alopecia areata. Some clones in this sample may be carry-over from other donors' samples. The chain recombines TRBV6-5 with TRBJ2-7; 10 nucleotides agree with TRBD2. The sample consisted of whole blood, taken in connection with sensitization to the hapten diphenylcyclopropenone (DPC). CDR3 nucleotides: TGTGCCAGCAGTCGCACCGGGACTAGCGCTTCCTACGAGCAGTACTTC. Translation: CASSRTGTSASYEQYF.